This TCR beta chain appears in the sequencing data of a study of blood T cell repertoires in COVID-19. Study at large: From the United States, Italy and Spain came samples of acute and convalescent COVID-19.

This clone has a handful of counts. V lost 5 bases, J lost 5 bases, and 16 bases lay in between. The CDR3 runs to 15 residues. The germline CDR1 and CDR2 sequences are LNHNV and YYDKDF (reference sequence). The table came from immunoSEQ multiplex PCR; TCRdb's copy has only in-frame clones and leaves some out. There are under 200,000 clones in the sample; approximately 84% occur only once, and 7% lies in the top ten. Cohort placement rested on clinical history that participants reported themselves. Sequences were obtained from PBMCs or T cells enriched from blood (not recorded which). The J gene is TRBJ1-5, the V gene TRBV15; D gene unclear. The sequence was collected from a woman aged 45 to 65 who had recovered from COVID-19. CDR3 protein: CATSLPNAGYQPQHF. In DNA form, the CDR3 reads TGTGCCACCAGCCTCCCCAACGCGGGATATCAGCCCCAGCATTTT.